The 13 T cell receptor beta chains in this list originate from one sample, sequenced in a study of T cell responses to AZD1222 COVID-19 vaccine. Generated by immunoSEQ multiplex PCR, the TCRdb table keeps only in-frame clones and is missing some. The sample consists of about 97,000 clones, about 88% of them appearing once. The source material was peripheral blood, sampled on day 0 of AZD1222 vaccination. These TCRs come from an adult in good health.

This clone was counted only a few times. The chain combines TRBV5-1 with TRBJ1-1; possibly TRBD1 for D (6 bases). This CDR3 has 16 residues. Germline V gene data show CDR1 as SGHRS and CDR2 as YFSETQ. The germline V and J ends were trimmed by 3 bases and 6 bases, with 21 bases remaining between them. CDR3 in amino acids: CASSSQGGGGRSEAFF. In DNA form, the CDR3 reads TGCGCCAGCAGCTCTCAGGGAGGCGGGGGGCGGTCTGAAGCTTTCTTT.

The rearrangement joins TRBV29-1 to TRBJ1-2; D is perhaps TRBD1 (6 bases). The germline V gene encodes CDR1 SQVTM and CDR2 ANQGSEA. The CDR3 contains 15 residues. Trimming removed 3 bases from V and 4 bases from J, with 18 bases in between. CDR3 DNA sequence: TGCAGCGTTGAGAGGGGCGGGCAGGGGCTCTATGGCTACACCTTC. This encodes CSVERGGQGLYGYTF.

This clone occurred a few times. The chain recombines TRBV6-6 with TRBJ2-7; the match to TRBD1 covers 7 bases. From germline, CDR1 is MNHNY and CDR2 SVGAGI (reference sequence). Unmatched junction bases numbered 11, after V lost 5 bases and J lost 13 bases. The CDR3 runs 12 residues. The CDR3 region has the DNA TGTGCCAGCAGTGGAGCGACAGGGTTCCTATACTTC. Translation: CASSGATGFLYF.

V is TRBV2 and J is TRBJ1-1; 9 bases map to TRBD1. Germline V gene data show CDR1 as SNHLY and CDR2 as FYNNEI. The CDR3 is 14 residues long. V was pared by 5 bases and J by 1 base, with 2 bases of the junction left unmatched. CDR3 nucleotide sequence: TGTGCCAGCAGTAAGGGACAGGGGAACACTGAAGCTTTCTTT. Translated: CASSKGQGNTEAFF.

The V and J genes are TRBV7-2 and TRBJ1-6; D ambiguous. This CDR3 is 17 amino acids long. V was trimmed by 6 bases and J by 0 bases, leaving 15 bases between them. CDR1 and CDR2 from the germline V gene are SGHTA and FQGNSA. CDR3 in DNA: TGTGCCAGCAGTTCCGGACTTAGGAGCTCCTATAATTCACCCCTCCACTTT. As protein: CASSSGLRSSYNSPLHF.

The V call is TRBV6-6, the J call TRBJ1-5; D gene unclear. There are 12 residues in the CDR3. Looked up from germline, CDR1 is MNHNY and CDR2 is SVGAGI (reference sequence). Trimming removed 4 bases from V and 4 bases from J, with 5 bases in between. The CDR3 protein is CASSSQNQPQHF. CDR3 in DNA: TGTGCCAGCAGTTCACAGAATCAGCCCCAGCATTTT.

In nucleotides, the CDR3 is TGTGCCAGTAGTATAGCGGGCACCATGAACACTGAAGCTTTCTTT. It specifies CASSIAGTMNTEAFF. This chain joins TRBV19 and TRBJ1-1; D gene uncertain. The CDR3 length is 15 residues. The germline V gene has CDR1 LNHDA and CDR2 SQIVND (reference sequence). V lost 1 base and J lost 0, with 9 bases in between.

This chain joins TRBV5-6 and TRBJ1-1; TRBD1 agrees at 7 bases. The CDR3 runs to 13 residues. J lost 5 bases, V lost 5 bases, and 6 bases had no gene match. Germline CDR1 SGHDT, CDR2 YYEEEE. As DNA, the CDR3 is TGTGCCAGCAGGGACACAGGGGTAACTGAAGCTTTCTTT. This encodes CASRDTGVTEAFF.

Concerning this clone: The sample carries other DNA sequences with the same CDR3. The J gene is TRBJ2-3, the V gene TRBV5-1; TRBD2 matches 9 bases. This CDR3 spans 15 amino acids. Trimming cost V 2 bases and J 1 base; bases outside gene matches: 2. The V gene's germline CDR1 is SGHRS and CDR2 YFSETQ. The CDR3 DNA is TGCGCCAGCAGCTTTGGCGGGGGGGGCACAGATACGCAGTATTTT. Its protein product is CASSFGGGGTDTQYF.

The chain recombines TRBV19 with TRBJ2-3; 8 bases agree with TRBD1. The CDR3 loop spans 15 amino acids. V gave up 5 bases and J gave up 0 bases; unmatched junction bases: 4. Germline CDR1 and CDR2: LNHDA and SQIVND (reference sequence). CDR3 sequence: CASSPTGASTDTQYF. The CDR3 coding sequence is TGTGCCAGTAGTCCGACAGGGGCCAGCACAGATACGCAGTATTTT.

The chain uses TRBV29-1 and TRBJ2-2; 9 bases fit TRBD1. CDR3 length equals 15 residues. Germline trimming cut 6 bases from V and 4 bases from J; bases unmatched to any gene: 9. CDR1 and CDR2 (germline): SQVTM, ANQGSEA. The CDR3 coding sequence is TGCAGCGTAAAGGGACAGGGTTCGGGCACCGGGGAGCTGTTTTTT. Amino acid sequence: CSVKGQGSGTGELFF.

This clone has a single count. This rearrangement joins TRBV5-1 to TRBJ1-2; D unresolved. CDR3 size: 14 residues. V lost 4 bases and J lost 0, with 10 bases in between. CDR1 and CDR2 (germline): SGHRS, YFSETQ. The CDR3 DNA reads as TGCGCCAGCAGCCCTTACCCGGCTAACTATGGCTACACCTTC. Protein product: CASSPYPANYGYTF.

The chain combines TRBV5-1 with TRBJ1-6; 8 nucleotides line up with TRBD1. The CDR3 extends over 17 amino acids. Germline CDR1 and CDR2: SGHRS and YFSETQ. V gave up 4 bases and J gave up 3 bases; unmatched junction bases: 9. CDR3 protein: CASSPGGQEFYNSPLHF. The CDR3 nucleotides read TGCGCCAGCAGCCCCGGGGGACAGGAGTTCTATAATTCACCCCTCCACTTT.